This T cell receptor beta chain was profiled in a study of T cells in localized non-small cell lung cancer. Study-wide results and caveats: Appearances in adjacent lung were noted for a median 57 of the top 100 tumor clones. In uninvolved adjacent lung, T cell clonality reached its highest value, exceeding tumor. The tumor had only one region sequenced, so heterogeneity remains possible.

With respect to this clone: Its target is unknown.

Produced via immunoSEQ multiplex PCR; TCRdb's table is partial and in-frame only. The profile shows some 1,600 clones, roughly a fifth of them singletons. Samples of adjacent lung (free of atypia) were collected at least 2 cm from the tumor margin. The germline V gene has CDR1 SGDLS and CDR2 YYNGEE. Trimming left V 8 bases short and J 0 bases short, with 10 bases between. The length of the CDR3 is 13 residues. The rearrangement uses TRBV9 and TRBJ2-3; the D call may be TRBD1 or TRBD2 (5 bases each). Sequencing used normal lung tissue next to the tumor, obtained before any cancer treatment. The TCR originated in a woman aged 40 to 75 with stage III squamous cell lung carcinoma. The CDR3 reads CASLRDSTDTQYF. CDR3 in DNA: TGTGCCAGTTTAAGGGACAGCACAGATACGCAGTATTTT. The full variable domain, with the rest looked up from reference TRBV9 and TRBJ2-3, is DSGVTQTPKHLITATGQRVTLRCSPRSGDLSVYWYQQSLDQGLQFLIQYYNGEERAKGNILERFSAQQFPDLHSELNLSSLELGDSALYFCASLRDSTDTQYFGPGTRLTVL.